Below, one TCR beta chain is given with its context. This receptor's antigen is unknown. No per-base quality is available; no much larger clone lies one base away. CDR1 and CDR2, looked up from the germline V gene (reference sequence), are GTSNPN and SVGIG. Cut back by 2 bases and 0 bases, the V and J ends lie 17 bases apart. The CDR3 goes from the cysteine to the phenylalanine over 16 residues. Left in the record is the CDR3 DNA by itself, 48 bases read in frame from the first base. The immunoSEQ Assay, a bias-controlled multiplex PCR, was used to amplify TCRbeta CDR3 regions from genomic DNA. Under the source paper's analysis protocol: The number of nucleated cells in each sample was estimated by amplification of reference gene primers within the assay. To quantify the absolute abundance of each unique TCRbeta CDR3 rearrangement, sequence reads were collapsed and filtered. For each sample, productive Simpson clonality was calculated by taking the square root of Simpson's diversity index across productive rearrangements. Sourced from immuneACCESS, this table was stored by TCRdb with only in-frame sequences that have V and J called. A share of the clones is absent; for the studies checked, an unresolved V gene accounts for under half, and the remainder has no known explanation. For V, J and clone size, that table is used; D and trimming come from the DNA. Here the sample has some 150,000 clones; over 75% occur a single time. 15% of the sample is in the top ten clones.

Each collaborating institution followed its own protocols to collect whole blood in K2EDTA tubes. For TCRbeta analysis, collaborators shipped samples as frozen whole blood, isolated PBMCs, or DNA extracted from either of those sample types. These data are taken from a study of blood T cell repertoires in COVID-19 (dated by TCRdb to 2018 to 2021). Study-wide context: Collaborator samples came from the United States, Italy and Spain and covered acute and convalescent phases of COVID-19. Subjects who had been exposed to COVID-19, were actively infected with it, or had recovered from it provided the deeply sampled blood TCRbeta repertoires that made up the dataset. The samples were drawn from the first 160 participants of the ongoing ImmuneRACE study and from 1,200 or so subjects provided by 6 global collaborators. Where available, HLA class I and class II types were obtained from metadata supplied by the sample provider rather than from assay-based typing. The repertoires were made available in a free public database intended to serve as a resource for research on the immune response to SARS-CoV-2. The sample metadata nearly always contained a de-identified subject ID, COVID-19 status, age in years and sex. The prospective study material was composed of cDNA or gDNA derived from T cells, B-cell-depleted T cells, or PBMCs.

Results and caveats for the whole study, not just this receptor: Clinical and demographic metadata were provided uncurated, with the amount varying by source and participant.

Recombination linked TRBV30 to TRBJ2-7; the D gene is possibly TRBD2, with 6 bases matching. The sequencing sample was made of peripheral blood. This sequence was found in a woman in her 40s with acute or convalescent COVID-19. The CDR3: CAWSPTGTGSSYEQYF. The DNA reads as follows: TGTGCCTGGAGTCCAACCGGGACTGGGAGCTCCTACGAGCAGTACTTC.